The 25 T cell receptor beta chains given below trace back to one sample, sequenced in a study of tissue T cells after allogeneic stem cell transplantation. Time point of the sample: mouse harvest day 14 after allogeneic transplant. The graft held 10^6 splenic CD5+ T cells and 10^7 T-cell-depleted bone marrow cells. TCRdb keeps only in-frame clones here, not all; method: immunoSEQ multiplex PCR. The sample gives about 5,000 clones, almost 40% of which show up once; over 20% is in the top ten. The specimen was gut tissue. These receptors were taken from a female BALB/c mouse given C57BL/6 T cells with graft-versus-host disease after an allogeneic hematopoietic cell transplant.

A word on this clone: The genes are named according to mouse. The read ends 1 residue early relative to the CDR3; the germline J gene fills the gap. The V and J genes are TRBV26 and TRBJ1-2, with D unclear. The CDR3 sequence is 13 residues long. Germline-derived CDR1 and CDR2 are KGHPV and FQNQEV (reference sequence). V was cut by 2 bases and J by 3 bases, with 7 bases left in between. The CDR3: CASSLAGDSDYTF. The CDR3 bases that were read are TGTGCCAGCAGTCTGGCGGGAGACTCCGACTACACC.

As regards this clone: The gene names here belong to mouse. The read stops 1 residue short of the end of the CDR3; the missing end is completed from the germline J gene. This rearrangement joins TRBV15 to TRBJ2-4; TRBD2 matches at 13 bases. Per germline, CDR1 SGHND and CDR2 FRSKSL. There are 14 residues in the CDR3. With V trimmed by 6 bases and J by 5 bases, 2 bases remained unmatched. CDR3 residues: CASSRTGGANTLYF. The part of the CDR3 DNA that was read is TGTGCCAGCAGCCGGACTGGGGGGGCAAACACCTTGTAC. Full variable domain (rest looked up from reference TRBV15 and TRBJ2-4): DAGVTQTPRHEVAEKGQTIILKCEPVSGHNDLFWYRQTKIQGLELLSYFRSKSLMEDGGAFKDRFKAEMLNSSFSTLKIQPTEPKDSAVYLCASSRTGGANTLYFGAGTRLSVL.

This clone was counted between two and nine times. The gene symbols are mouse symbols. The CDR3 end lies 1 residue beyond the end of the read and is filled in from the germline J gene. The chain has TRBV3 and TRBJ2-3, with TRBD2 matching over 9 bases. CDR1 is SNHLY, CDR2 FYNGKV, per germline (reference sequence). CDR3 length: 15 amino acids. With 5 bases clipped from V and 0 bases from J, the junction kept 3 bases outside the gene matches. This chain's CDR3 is CASSRLGASAETLYF. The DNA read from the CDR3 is TGTGCCAGCAGCCGACTGGGGGCTAGTGCAGAAACGCTGTAT.

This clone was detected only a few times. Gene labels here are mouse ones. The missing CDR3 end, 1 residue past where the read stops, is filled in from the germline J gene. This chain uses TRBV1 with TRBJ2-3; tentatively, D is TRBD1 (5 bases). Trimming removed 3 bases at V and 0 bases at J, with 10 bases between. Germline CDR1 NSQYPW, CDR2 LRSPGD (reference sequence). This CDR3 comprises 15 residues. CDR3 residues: CTCSARQSSAETLYF. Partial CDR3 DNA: TGCACCTGCAGTGCTCGACAGTCTAGTGCAGAAACGCTGTAT.

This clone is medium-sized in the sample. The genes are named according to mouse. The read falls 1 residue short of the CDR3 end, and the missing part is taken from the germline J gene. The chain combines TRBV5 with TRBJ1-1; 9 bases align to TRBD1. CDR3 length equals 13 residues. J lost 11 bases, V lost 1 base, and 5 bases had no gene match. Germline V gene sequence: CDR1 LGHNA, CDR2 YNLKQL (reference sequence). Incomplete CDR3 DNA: TGTGCCAGCAGCCAAGTACAGGGGGCAGGGGTCTTC. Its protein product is CASSQVQGAGVF. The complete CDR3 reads CASSQVQGAGVFF.

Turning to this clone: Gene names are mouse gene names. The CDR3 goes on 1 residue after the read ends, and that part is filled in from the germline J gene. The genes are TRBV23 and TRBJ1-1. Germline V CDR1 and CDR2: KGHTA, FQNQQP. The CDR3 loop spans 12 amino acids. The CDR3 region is CSSTPANTEVFF. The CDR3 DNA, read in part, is TGCTCCAGCACCCCTGCAAACACAGAAGTCTTC. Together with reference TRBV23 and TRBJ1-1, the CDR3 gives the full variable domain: DAAVTQKPRYLIKMKGQEAEMKCIPEKGHTAVFWYQQKQSKELKFLIYFQNQQPLDQIDMVKERFSAVCPSSSLCSLGIRTCEAEDSALYLCSSTPANTEVFFGKGTRLTVV.

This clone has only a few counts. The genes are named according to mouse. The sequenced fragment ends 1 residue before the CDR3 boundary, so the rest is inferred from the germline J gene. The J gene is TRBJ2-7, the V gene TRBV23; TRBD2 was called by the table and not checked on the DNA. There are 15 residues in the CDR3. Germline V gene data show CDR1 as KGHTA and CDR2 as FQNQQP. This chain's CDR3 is CSSSQFGTGGREQYF. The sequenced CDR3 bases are TGCTCCAGCAGTCAATTTGGGACTGGGGGGCGGGAACAGTAC.

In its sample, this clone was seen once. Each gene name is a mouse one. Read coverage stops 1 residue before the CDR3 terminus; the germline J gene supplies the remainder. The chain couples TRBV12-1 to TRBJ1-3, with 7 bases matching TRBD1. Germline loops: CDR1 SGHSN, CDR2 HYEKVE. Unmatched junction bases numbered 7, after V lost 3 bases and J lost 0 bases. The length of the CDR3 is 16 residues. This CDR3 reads CASSSGQGGSGNTLYF. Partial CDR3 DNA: TGTGCCAGCTCTTCCGGCCAGGGGGGTTCTGGAAATACGCTCTAT.

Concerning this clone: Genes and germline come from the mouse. The DNA read from the CDR3 is TGTGCCAGCAGTCTGGAGGGGGAAACGCTGTAT. It translates to CASSLEGETLY. The CDR3, in full, reads CASSLEGETLYF. The chain carries TRBV26 and TRBJ2-3; TRBD1 is a possible D gene (5 bases). The CDR3 end falls 1 residue outside the read, so it is completed with the germline J gene. V was cut by 2 bases and J by 6 bases, with 6 bases left in between. This CDR3 has 12 amino acids. Germline V gene data show CDR1 as KGHPV and CDR2 as FQNQEV (reference sequence).

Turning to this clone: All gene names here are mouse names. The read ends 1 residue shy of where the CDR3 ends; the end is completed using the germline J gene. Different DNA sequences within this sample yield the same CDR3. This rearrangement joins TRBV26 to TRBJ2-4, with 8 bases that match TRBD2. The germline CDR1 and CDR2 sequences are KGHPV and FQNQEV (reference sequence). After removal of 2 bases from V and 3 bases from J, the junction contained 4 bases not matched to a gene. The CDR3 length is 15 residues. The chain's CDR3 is CASSLGVGGQNTLYF. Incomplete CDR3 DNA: TGTGCCAGCAGTCTGGGGGTGGGGGGGCAAAACACCTTGTAC.

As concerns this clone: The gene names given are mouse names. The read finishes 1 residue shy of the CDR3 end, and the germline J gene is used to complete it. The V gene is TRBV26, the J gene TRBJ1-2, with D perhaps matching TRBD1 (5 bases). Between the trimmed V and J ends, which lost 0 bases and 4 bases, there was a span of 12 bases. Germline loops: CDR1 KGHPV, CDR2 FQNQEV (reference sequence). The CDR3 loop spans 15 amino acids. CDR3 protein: CASSLSRGAGSDYTF. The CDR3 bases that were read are TGTGCCAGCAGTCTGTCGAGAGGGGCGGGCTCCGACTACACC.

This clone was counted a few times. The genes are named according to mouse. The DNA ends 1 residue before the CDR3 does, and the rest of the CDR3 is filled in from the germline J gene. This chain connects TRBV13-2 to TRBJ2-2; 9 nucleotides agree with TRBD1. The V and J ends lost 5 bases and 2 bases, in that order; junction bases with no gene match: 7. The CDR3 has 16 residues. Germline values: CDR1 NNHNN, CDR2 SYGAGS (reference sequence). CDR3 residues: CASGLTGGANTGQLYF. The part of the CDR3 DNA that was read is TGTGCCAGCGGGCTCACAGGGGGCGCGAACACCGGGCAGCTCTAC.

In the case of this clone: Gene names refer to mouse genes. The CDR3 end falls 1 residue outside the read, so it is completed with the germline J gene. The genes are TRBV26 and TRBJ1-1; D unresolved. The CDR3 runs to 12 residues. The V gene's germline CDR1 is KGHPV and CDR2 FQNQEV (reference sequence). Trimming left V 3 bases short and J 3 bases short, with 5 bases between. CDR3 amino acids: CASSLSDTEVFF. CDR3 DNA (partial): TGTGCCAGCAGTCTCAGCGACACAGAAGTCTTC.

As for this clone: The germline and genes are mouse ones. The part of the CDR3 DNA that was read is TGTGCCAGCAGTCCTCCCGGGACAGGGTGGAGAGACACAGAAGTCTTC. It codes for CASSPPGTGWRDTEVF. The CDR3 as a whole reads CASSPPGTGWRDTEVFF. The chain joins TRBV19 to TRBJ1-1; 9 bases line up with TRBD1. The DNA ends 1 residue before the CDR3 does, and the rest of the CDR3 is filled in from the germline J gene. Germline-derived CDR1 and CDR2 are FNHDT and SITEND (reference sequence). CDR3 length: 17 residues. V shed 4 bases, J shed 3 bases, and the junction held 13 bases outside the gene matches.

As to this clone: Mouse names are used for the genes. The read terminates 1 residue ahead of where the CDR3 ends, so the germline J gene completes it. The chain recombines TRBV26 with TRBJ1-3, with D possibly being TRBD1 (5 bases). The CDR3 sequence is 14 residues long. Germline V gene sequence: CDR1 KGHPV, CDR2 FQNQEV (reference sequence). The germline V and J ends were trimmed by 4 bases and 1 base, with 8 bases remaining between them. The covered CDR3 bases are TGTGCCAGCAGTCGAGGGGCCTCTGGAAATACGCTCTAT. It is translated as CASSRGASGNTLY. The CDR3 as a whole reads CASSRGASGNTLYF.

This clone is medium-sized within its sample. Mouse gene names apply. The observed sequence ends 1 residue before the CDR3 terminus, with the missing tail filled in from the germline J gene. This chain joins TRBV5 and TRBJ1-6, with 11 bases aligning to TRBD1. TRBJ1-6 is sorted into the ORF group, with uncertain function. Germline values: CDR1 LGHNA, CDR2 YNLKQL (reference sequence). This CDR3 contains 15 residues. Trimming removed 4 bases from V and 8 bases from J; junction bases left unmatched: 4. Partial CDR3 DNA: TGTGCCAGCAGCCCGGGACAGGGGGGTTATTCGCCCCTCTAC. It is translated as CASSPGQGGYSPLY. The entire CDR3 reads CASSPGQGGYSPLYF.

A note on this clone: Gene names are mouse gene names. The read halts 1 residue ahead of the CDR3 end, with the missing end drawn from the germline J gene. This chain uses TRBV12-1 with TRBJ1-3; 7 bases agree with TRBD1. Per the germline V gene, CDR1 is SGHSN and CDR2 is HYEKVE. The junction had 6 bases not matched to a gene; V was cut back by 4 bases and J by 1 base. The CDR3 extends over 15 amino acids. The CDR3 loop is CASSTQGRSGNTLYF. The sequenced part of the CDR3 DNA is TGTGCCAGCTCAACACAGGGGCGATCTGGAAATACGCTCTAT. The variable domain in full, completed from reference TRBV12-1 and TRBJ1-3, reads DSGVVQSPRHIIKEKGGRSVLTCIPISGHSNVVWYQQTLGKELKFLIQHYEKVERDKGFLPSRFSVQQFDDYHSEMNMSALELEDSAMYFCASSTQGRSGNTLYFGEGSRLIVV.

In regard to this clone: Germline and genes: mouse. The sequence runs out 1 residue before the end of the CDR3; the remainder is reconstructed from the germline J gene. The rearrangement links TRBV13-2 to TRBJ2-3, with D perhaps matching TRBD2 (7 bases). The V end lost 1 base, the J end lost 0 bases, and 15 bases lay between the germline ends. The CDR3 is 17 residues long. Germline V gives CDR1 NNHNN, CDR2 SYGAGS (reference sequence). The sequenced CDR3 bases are TGTGCCAGCGGTGATCCCCGCCTGGGGGCTAGTGCAGAAACGCTGTAT. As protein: CASGDPRLGASAETLY. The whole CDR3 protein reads CASGDPRLGASAETLYF.

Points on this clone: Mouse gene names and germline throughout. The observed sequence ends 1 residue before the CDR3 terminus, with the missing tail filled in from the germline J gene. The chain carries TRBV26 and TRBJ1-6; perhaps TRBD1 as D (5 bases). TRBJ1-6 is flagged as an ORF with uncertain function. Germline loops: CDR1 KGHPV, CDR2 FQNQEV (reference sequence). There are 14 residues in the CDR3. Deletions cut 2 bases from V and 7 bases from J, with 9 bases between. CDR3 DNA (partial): TGTGCCAGCAGTCTGAGCAGGGTAAATTCGCCCCTCTAC. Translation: CASSLSRVNSPLY. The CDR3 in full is CASSLSRVNSPLYF.

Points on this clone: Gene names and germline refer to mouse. The part of the CDR3 DNA that was read is TGTGCCAGCTCCCGTGACAGCTACCAAGACACCCAGTAC. Encoded protein: CASSRDSYQDTQY. The entire CDR3 reads CASSRDSYQDTQYF. The chain combines TRBV12-2 with TRBJ2-5; perhaps TRBD1 as D (5 bases). The CDR3 end lies 1 residue beyond the end of the read and is filled in from the germline J gene. The CDR3 consists of 14 residues. CDR1 SGHLS and CDR2 HYDKME come from the germline V gene. V lost 4 bases and J lost 1, with 11 bases in between.

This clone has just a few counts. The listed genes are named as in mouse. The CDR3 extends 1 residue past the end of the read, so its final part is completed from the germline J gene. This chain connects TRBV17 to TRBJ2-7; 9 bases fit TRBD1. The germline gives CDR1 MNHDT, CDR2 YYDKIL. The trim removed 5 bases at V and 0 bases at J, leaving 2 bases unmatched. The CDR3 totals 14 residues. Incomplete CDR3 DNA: TGTGCTAGCAGTCGGGACAGGGTCTCCTATGAACAGTAC. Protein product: CASSRDRVSYEQY. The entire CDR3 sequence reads CASSRDRVSYEQYF.

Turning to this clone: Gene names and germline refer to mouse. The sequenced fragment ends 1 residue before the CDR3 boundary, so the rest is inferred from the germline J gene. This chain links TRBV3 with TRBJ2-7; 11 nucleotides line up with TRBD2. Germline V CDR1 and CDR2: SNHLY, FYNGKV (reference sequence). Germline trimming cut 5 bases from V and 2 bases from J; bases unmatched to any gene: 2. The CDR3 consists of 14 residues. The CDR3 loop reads CASSQTGGAYEQYF. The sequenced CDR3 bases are TGTGCCAGCAGCCAGACTGGGGGGGCCTATGAACAGTAC.

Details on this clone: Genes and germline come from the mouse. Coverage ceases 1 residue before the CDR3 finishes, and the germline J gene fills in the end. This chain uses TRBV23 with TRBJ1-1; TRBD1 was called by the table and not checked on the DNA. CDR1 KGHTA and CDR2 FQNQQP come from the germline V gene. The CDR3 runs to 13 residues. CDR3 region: CSSSRQTNTEVFF. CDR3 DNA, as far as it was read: TGCTCCAGCAGTCGTCAGACAAACACAGAAGTCTTC. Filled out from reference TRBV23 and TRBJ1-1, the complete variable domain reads DAAVTQKPRYLIKMKGQEAEMKCIPEKGHTAVFWYQQKQSKELKFLIYFQNQQPLDQIDMVKERFSAVCPSSSLCSLGIRTCEAEDSALYLCSSSRQTNTEVFFGKGTRLTVV.

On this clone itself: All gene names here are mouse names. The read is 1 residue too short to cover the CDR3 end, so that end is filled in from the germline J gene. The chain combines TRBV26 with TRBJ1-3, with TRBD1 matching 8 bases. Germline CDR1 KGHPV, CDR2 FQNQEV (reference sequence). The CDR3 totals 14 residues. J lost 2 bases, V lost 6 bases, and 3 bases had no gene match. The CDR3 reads CASSQQGAGNTLYF. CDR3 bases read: TGTGCCAGCAGCCAACAGGGGGCTGGAAATACGCTCTAT.

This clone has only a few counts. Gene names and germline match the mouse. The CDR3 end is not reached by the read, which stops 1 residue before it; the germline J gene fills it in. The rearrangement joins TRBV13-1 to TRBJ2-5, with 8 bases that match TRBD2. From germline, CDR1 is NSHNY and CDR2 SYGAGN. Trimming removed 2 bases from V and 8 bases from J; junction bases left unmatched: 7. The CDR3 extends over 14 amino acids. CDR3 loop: CASSEGGGRGTQYF. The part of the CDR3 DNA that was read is TGTGCCAGCAGTGAAGGGGGGGGGCGCGGCACCCAGTAC.